The subject of this entry is one T cell receptor beta chain. The CDR3 loop spans 17 amino acids. The germline V and J ends were trimmed by 2 bases and 0 bases, with 16 bases remaining between them. CDR1 KGHSH and CDR2 LQKENI come from the germline V gene. This sample is part of a study of blood T cell repertoires in COVID-19. Sequencing was performed with immunoSEQ multiplex PCR; in TCRdb, only in-frame clones are kept and a portion is missing. Of around 270,000 clones in the sample, about 87% were seen once. Sequenced sample: peripheral blood. The receptor's source is a woman aged 55-75 years with COVID-19, enrolled during active disease. The rearrangement joins TRBV18 to TRBJ1-1, with D possibly matching TRBD1 (6 bases). As DNA, the CDR3 is TGTGCCAGCTCACCAATCCACCTGACAGGAGTGAACACTGAAGCTTTCTTT. Its protein is CASSPIHLTGVNTEAFF.